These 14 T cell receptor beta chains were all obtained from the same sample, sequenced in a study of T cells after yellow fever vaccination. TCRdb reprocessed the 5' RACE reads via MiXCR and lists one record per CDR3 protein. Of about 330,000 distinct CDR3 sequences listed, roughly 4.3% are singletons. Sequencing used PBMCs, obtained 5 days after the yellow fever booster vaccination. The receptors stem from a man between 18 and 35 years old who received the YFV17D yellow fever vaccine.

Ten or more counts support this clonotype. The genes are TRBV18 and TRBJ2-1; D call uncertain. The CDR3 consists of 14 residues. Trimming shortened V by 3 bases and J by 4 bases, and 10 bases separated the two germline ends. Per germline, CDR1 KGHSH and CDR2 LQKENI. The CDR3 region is CASSPDLSYNEQFF. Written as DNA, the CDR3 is TGTGCCAGCTCACCGGACCTGTCTTACAATGAGCAGTTCTTC. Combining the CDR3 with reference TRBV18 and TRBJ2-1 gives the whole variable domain NAGVMQNPRHLVRRRGQEARLRCSPMKGHSHVYWYRQLPEEGLKFMVYLQKENIIDESGMPKERFSAEFPKEGPSILRIQQVVRGDSAAYFCASSPDLSYNEQFFGPGTRLTVL.

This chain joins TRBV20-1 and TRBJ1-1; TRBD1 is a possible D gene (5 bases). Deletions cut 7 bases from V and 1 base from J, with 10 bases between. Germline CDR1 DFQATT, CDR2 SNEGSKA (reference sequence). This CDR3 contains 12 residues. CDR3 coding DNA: TGCAGTGTTCTCCAGGGGAACACTGAAGCTTTCTTT. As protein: CSVLQGNTEAFF.

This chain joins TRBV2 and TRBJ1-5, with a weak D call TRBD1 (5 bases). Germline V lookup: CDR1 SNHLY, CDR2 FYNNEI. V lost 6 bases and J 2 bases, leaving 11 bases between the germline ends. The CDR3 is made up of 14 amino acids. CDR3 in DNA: TGTGCCAGCAGCGCTCGGGGGGGCAATCAGCCCCAGCATTTT. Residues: CASSARGGNQPQHF.

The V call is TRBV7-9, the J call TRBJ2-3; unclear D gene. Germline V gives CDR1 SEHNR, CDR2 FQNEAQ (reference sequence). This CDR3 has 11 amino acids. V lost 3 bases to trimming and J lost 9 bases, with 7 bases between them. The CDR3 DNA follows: TGTGCCAGCAGCTTGGGGATCACGCAGTATTTT. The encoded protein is CASSLGITQYF.

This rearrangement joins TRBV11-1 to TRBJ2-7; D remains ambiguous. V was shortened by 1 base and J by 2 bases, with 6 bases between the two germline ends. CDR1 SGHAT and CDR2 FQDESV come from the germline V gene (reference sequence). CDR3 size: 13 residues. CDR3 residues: CASSLDQPYEQYF. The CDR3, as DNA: TGTGCCAGCAGCTTAGACCAGCCCTACGAGCAGTACTTC. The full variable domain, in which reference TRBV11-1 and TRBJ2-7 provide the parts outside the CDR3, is EAEVAQSPRYKITEKSQAVAFWCDPISGHATLYWYRQILGQGPELLVQFQDESVVDDSQLPKDRFSAERLKGVDSTLKIQPAELGDSAMYLCASSLDQPYEQYFGPGTRLTVT.

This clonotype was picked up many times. The CDR3 DNA reads TGTGCCAGCAGCACGCGCCGGGACTTGAGGGTGGAGACCCAGTACTTC. Protein sequence: CASSTRRDLRVETQYF. The V gene is TRBV7-2, the J gene TRBJ2-5; a possible D gene is TRBD2 (6 bases). Germline V gives CDR1 SGHTA, CDR2 FQGNSA. The CDR3 loop spans 16 amino acids. Trimming took off 5 bases at V and 5 bases at J, with 21 bases between the two ends. Supplemented by reference TRBV7-2 and TRBJ2-5, the full variable domain reads GAGVSQSPSNKVTEKGKDVELRCDPISGHTALYWYRQSLGQGLEFLIYFQGNSAPDKSGLPSDRFSAERTGGSVSTLTIQRTQQEDSAVYLCASSTRRDLRVETQYFGPGTRLLVL.

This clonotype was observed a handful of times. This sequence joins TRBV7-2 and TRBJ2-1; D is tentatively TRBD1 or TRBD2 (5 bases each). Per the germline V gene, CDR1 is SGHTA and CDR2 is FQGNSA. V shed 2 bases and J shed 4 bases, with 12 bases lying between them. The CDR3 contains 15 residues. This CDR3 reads CASSLRGTQYNEQFF. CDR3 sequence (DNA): TGTGCCAGCAGCTTACGGGGCACCCAGTACAATGAGCAGTTCTTC.

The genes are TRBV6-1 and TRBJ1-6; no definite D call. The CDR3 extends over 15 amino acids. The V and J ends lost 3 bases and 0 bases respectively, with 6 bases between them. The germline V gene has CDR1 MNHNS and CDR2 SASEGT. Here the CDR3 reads CASSEMGSYNSPLHF. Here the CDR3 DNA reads TGTGCCAGCAGTGAGATGGGCTCCTATAATTCACCCCTCCACTTT.

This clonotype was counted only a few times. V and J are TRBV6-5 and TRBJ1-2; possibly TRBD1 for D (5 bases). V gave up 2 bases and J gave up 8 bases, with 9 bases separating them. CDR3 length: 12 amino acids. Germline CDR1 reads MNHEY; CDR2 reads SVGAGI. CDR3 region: CASSYRGLGYTF. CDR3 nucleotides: TGTGCCAGCAGTTACAGGGGCCTCGGCTACACCTTC.

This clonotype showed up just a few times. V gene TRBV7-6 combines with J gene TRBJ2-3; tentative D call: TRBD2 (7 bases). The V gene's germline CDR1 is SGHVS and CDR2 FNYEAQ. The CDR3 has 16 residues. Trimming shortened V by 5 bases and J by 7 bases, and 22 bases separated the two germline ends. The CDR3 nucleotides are TGTGCCAGCAGCCCCTTCGGGGGGCGGGGAGGCCATACGCAGTATTTT. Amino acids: CASSPFGGRGGHTQYF.

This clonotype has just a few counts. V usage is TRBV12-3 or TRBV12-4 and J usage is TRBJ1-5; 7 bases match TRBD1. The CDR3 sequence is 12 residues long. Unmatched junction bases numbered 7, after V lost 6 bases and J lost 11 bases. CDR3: CASSLPGTAQHF. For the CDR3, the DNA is TGTGCCAGCAGCCTCCCTGGGACAGCCCAGCATTTT.

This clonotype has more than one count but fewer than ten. CDR3 in DNA: TGTGCCAGCAGTTTATCGAACGGGAACACTGAAGCTTTCTTT. Translated: CASSLSNGNTEAFF. The chain recombines TRBV27 with TRBJ1-1; D is unclear. The CDR3 spans 14 residues. CDR1 and CDR2 from the germline V gene are MNHEY and SMNVEV (reference sequence). V was pared by 0 bases and J by 1 base, with 6 bases between.

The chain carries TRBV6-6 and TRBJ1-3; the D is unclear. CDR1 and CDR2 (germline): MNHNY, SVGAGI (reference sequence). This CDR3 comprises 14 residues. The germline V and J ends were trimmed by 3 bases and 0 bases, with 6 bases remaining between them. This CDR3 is CASSYLSSGNTIYF. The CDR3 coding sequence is TGTGCCAGCAGTTATTTAAGCTCTGGAAACACCATATATTTT.

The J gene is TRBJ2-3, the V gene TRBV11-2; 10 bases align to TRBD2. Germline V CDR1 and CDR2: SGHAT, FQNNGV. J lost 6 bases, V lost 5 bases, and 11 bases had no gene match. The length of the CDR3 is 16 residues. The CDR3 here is CASSPRGSGGLDTQYF. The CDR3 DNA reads TGTGCCAGCAGCCCCCGAGGTAGCGGGGGGTTGGATACGCAGTATTTT.